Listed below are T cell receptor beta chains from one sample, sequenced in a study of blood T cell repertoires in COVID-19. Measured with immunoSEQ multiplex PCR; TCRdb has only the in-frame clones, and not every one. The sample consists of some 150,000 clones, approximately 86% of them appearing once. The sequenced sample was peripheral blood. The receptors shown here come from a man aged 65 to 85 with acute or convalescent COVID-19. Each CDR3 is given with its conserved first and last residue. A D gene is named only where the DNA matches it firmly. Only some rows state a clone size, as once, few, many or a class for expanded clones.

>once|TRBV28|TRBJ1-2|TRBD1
CASSPGSSGGYYGYTF
TGTGCCAGCAGTCCTGGTTCCTCAGGGGGCTACTATGGCTACACCTTC
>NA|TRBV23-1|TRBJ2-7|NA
CASSSPTFYEQYF
TGCGCCAGCTCCTCACCGACTTTCTACGAGCAGTACTTC
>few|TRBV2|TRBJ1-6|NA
CASSAQGLGGSSPLHF
TGTGCCAGCAGTGCCCAGGGGCTAGGTGGGAGTTCACCCCTCCACTTT
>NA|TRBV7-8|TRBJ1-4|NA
CASSARVATNEKLFF
TGTGCCAGCAGCGCCAGGGTTGCAACTAATGAAAAACTGTTTTTT
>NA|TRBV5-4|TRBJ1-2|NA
CASSLAGGPIRYGYTF
TGTGCCAGCAGCTTGGCCGGGGGGCCTATTCGTTATGGCTACACCTTC
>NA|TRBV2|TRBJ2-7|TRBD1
CASEQGDSYEQYF
TGTGCCAGCGAACAGGGGGACTCCTACGAGCAGTACTTC
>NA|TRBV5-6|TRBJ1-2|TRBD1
CASSLRQGDGYTF
TGTGCCAGCAGCTTGAGACAGGGGGATGGCTACACCTTC
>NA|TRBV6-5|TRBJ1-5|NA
CASSRQVSNQPQHF
TGTGCCAGCAGCCGACAGGTTAGCAATCAGCCCCAGCATTTT
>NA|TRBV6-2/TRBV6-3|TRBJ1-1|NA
CASSLSRTEAFF
TGTGCCAGCAGTCTTTCGAGAACTGAAGCTTTCTTT
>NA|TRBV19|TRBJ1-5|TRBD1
CASTPRTGGWVGNQPQHF
TGTGCCAGTACCCCCAGGACAGGAGGTTGGGTCGGCAATCAGCCCCAGCATTTT
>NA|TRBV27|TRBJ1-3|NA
CAEGGKGNTIYF
TGTGCTGAAGGCGGTAAGGGAAACACCATATATTTT
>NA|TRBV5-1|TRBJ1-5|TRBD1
CASSLQGADGQPQHF
TGCGCCAGCAGCTTACAGGGGGCGGACGGTCAGCCCCAGCATTTT
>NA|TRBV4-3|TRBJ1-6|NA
CASSRDWKVTYNSPLHF
TGCGCCAGCAGCCGGGACTGGAAAGTCACCTATAATTCACCCCTCCACTTT
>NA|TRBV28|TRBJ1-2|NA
CACQQGSTNYGYTF
TGTGCCTGCCAACAGGGATCTACCAACTATGGCTACACCTTC
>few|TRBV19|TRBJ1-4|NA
CASSIFAGTTNEKLFF
TGTGCCAGTAGTATATTTGCAGGGACAACTAATGAAAAACTGTTTTTT
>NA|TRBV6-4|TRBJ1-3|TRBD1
CASRGRQGKAGNTIYF
TGTGCCAGCAGGGGAAGACAGGGAAAAGCTGGAAACACCATATATTTT
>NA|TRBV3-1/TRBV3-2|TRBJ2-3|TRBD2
CASSQLLAGSDTQYF
TGTGCCAGCAGCCAATTACTAGCGGGGTCAGATACGCAGTATTTT
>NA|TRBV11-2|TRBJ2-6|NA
CASSLRGGQSSSGANVLTF
TGTGCCAGCAGCTTAAGGGGGGGCCAGTCCAGCTCTGGGGCCAACGTCCTGACTTTC
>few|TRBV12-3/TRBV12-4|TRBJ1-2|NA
CASSATGYGYTF
TGTGCCAGCAGTGCGACAGGATATGGCTACACCTTC
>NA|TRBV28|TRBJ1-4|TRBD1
CASSTSRGLGEKLFF
TGTGCCAGCAGCACCAGCAGGGGGCTGGGCGAAAAACTGTTTTTT
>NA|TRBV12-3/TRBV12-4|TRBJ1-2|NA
CASRGQEFYGYTF
TGTGCCAGTCGTGGACAAGAATTCTATGGCTACACCTTC
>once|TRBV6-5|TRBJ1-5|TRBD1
CASRGTGGHQPQHF
TGTGCCAGCAGAGGGACAGGGGGACATCAGCCCCAGCATTTT
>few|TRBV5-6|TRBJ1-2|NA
CASSSQGKGYGYTF
TGTGCCAGCAGCTCTCAGGGAAAGGGCTATGGCTACACCTTC
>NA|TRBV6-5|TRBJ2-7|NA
CASSRGGDEQYF
TGTGCCAGCAGCCGAGGGGGGGACGAGCAGTACTTC
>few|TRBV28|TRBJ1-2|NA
CASSFGGNGYTF
TGTGCCAGCAGTTTCGGCGGAAATGGCTACACCTTC
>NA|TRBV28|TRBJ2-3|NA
CATSEQGTDTQYF
TGTGCCACCTCGGAACAGGGCACAGATACGCAGTATTTT
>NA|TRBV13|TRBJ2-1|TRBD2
CASCRSSGILGNEQFF
TGTGCCAGCTGCCGCTCTAGCGGGATATTGGGCAATGAGCAGTTCTTC
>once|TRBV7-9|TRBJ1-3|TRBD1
CASSPRRDRGLGNTIYF
TGTGCCAGCAGCCCCCGACGGGACAGGGGGCTCGGAAACACCATATATTTT
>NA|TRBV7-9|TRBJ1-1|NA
CASSWTANTEAFF
TGTGCCAGCAGCTGGACAGCGAACACTGAAGCTTTCTTT
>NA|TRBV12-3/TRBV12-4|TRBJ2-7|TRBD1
CASIQTGGYEQYF
TGTGCCAGCATTCAGACAGGGGGCTACGAGCAGTACTTC
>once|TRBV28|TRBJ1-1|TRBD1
CASSSRQGPTEAFF
TGTGCCAGCAGTTCCCGACAGGGCCCCACTGAAGCTTTCTTT
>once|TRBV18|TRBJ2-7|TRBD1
CASSREGQGAQQYF
TGTGCCAGCTCACGGGAAGGACAGGGGGCCCAGCAGTACTTC
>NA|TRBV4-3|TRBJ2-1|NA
CASSQATDSYNEQFF
TGCGCCAGCAGCCAGGCTACGGACAGTTACAATGAGCAGTTCTTC
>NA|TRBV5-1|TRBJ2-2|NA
CASSLLGGTGELFF
TGCGCCAGCAGCTTGTTGGGGGGCACCGGGGAGCTGTTTTTT
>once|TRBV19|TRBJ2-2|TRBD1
CASLRTGNIGELFF
TGTGCCAGTCTACGGACAGGGAATATCGGGGAGCTGTTTTTT
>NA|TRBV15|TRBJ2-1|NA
CATALAGWDEQFF
TGTGCCACCGCCCTGGCGGGGTGGGATGAGCAGTTCTTC
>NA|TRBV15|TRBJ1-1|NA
CATSRAGGGTEAFF
TGTGCCACCAGCAGAGCGGGGGGGGGCACTGAAGCTTTCTTT
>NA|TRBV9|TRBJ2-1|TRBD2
CASSASGSSYNEQFF
TGTGCCAGCAGCGCCAGCGGGAGCTCCTACAATGAGCAGTTCTTC
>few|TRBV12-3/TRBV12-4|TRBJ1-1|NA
CASSPPGVTEAFF
TGTGCCAGCAGTCCTCCAGGGGTAACTGAAGCTTTCTTT
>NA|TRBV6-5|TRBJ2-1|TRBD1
CASTPGQAYNEQFF
TGTGCCAGCACCCCGGGACAGGCTTACAATGAGCAGTTCTTC
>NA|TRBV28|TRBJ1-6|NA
CASSPIGVSDNSPLHF
TGTGCCAGCAGCCCTATCGGGGTCTCGGATAATTCACCCCTCCACTTT
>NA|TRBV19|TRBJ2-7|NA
CASSRLTGGGSYEQYF
TGTGCCAGTAGTAGGTTAACGGGGGGCGGCTCCTACGAGCAGTACTTC
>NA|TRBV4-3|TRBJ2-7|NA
CASSRRSSGTSSYEQYF
TGCGCCAGCAGCCGGAGGTCCTCCGGGACATCCTCCTACGAGCAGTACTTC
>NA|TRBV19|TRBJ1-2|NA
CASSARGYGYTF
TGTGCCAGTAGCGCCAGGGGCTATGGCTACACCTTC
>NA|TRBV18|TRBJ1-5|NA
CASSPNSPDQPQHF
TGTGCCAGCTCACCAAACAGTCCTGATCAGCCCCAGCATTTT
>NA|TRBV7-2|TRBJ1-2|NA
CASSLHRDNDYGYTF
TGTGCCAGCAGCCTGCACAGGGACAATGACTATGGCTACACCTTC
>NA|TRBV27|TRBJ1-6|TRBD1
CASTVDGQGFSPLHF
TGTGCCAGCACGGTGGATGGACAGGGGTTTTCACCCCTCCACTTT
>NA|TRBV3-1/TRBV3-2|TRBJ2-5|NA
CASSQGTTETQYF
TGTGCCAGCAGCCAAGGGACAACGGAGACCCAGTACTTC
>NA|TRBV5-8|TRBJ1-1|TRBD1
CASSLGGQGTEAFF
TGTGCCAGCAGCTTGGGCGGACAGGGGACTGAAGCTTTCTTT
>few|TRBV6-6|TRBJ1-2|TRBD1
CASSMGDRGRGYTF
TGTGCCAGCAGCATGGGGGACAGGGGGCGAGGCTACACCTTC
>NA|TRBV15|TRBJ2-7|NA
CATSRGNRDLSYEQYF
TGTGCCACCAGCAGAGGAAACAGGGACCTGTCCTACGAGCAGTACTTC
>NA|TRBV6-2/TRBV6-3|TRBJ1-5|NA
CASSYSPDSVKPQHF
TGTGCCAGCAGTTACAGCCCGGACAGCGTGAAGCCCCAGCATTTT
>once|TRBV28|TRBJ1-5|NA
CASSSNNQPQHF
TGTGCCAGCAGCTCTAACAATCAGCCCCAGCATTTT
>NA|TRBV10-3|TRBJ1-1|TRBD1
CAISEQGARNTEAFF
TGTGCCATCAGTGAACAGGGGGCGCGGAACACTGAAGCTTTCTTT